The 2 T cell receptor beta chains presented below share a single source sample, sequenced in a study of metastatic and nonmetastatic thyroid tumors. Every patient was untreated before thyroid surgery. TCRdb re-called the PCR reads with MiXCR. This sample yields about 23,000 clones, of which about 20% are seen a single time; over 25% belongs to the top ten. The source material was blood. The receptor set was obtained from a female donor with papillary thyroid cancer or a benign thyroid nodule (not recorded which). Some clones in this sample may be carry-over from other donors' samples.

This sequence joins TRBV20-1 and TRBJ2-7, with 16 bases aligning to TRBD2. The V gene's germline CDR1 is DFQATT and CDR2 SNEGSKA (reference sequence). The trim removed 4 bases at V and 5 bases at J, leaving 11 bases unmatched. This CDR3 has 17 amino acids. DNA of the CDR3: TGCAGTGCTACCAACGGGACTAGCGGGAGGGTCGTTAACGAGCAGTACTTC. Translation gives CSATNGTSGRVVNEQYF.

This clone was seen repeatedly, ten times or more. The gene calls are TRBV27 and TRBJ2-1, with D unresolved. Germline CDR1 reads MNHEY; CDR2 reads SMNVEV (reference sequence). Deletions cut 5 bases from V and 0 bases from J, with 5 bases between. CDR3 length equals 13 residues. CDR3 sequence (DNA): TGTGCCAGCAGTCCCGGCTCCTACAATGAGCAGTTCTTC. It translates to CASSPGSYNEQFF.